Sequencing of this TCR beta chain was carried out in a study of cytomegalovirus exposure and HLA in healthy donors. Study-level points and caveats: Most sequenced TCRs were rare (though some public TCRs occurred in many donors).

The CDR3 runs 16 residues. Trimming cost V 7 bases and J 6 bases; bases outside gene matches: 15. Germline lookup yields CDR1 MNHEY and CDR2 SMNVEV (reference sequence). Clones were read by immunoSEQ multiplex PCR, and TCRdb kept only the in-frame ones, dropping some. This sample has about 69,000 clones, with over 90% found just once. Remarks on this clone: What it recognizes is unknown.

The rearrangement joins TRBV27 to TRBJ2-3; 8 nucleotides match TRBD2. Specimen: PBMCs. The receptor's source is a young woman in good health and CMV-seropositive. The CDR3: CASTLTRGGAGDTQYF. CDR3 bases: TGTGCCAGCACCCTAACACGGGGGGGCGCAGGGGATACGCAGTATTTT.